These 22 T cell receptor beta chains originate from one sample sequenced in a study of blood T cell repertoires in COVID-19 (dated by TCRdb to 2019 to 2021). The method was the immunoSEQ multiplex PCR assay. TCRdb's version of the immuneACCESS table is confined to in-frame rearrangements and falls short of the full clone set. An unresolved V gene accounts for under half of the shortfall where checked; the remainder is of unknown origin. The sample records almost 200,000 clones, roughly 80% of which are singletons. About 0.95% of the sample comes from the top ten. Source material: peripheral blood. Receptors were obtained from a man aged 55 to 70 with COVID-19, enrolled during active disease.

V and J are TRBV11-2 and TRBJ2-2, with TRBD2 matching over 10 bases. The length of the CDR3 is 15 residues. V was clipped by 5 bases and J by 4 bases; unmatched bases: 4. Germline V CDR1 and CDR2: SGHAT, FQNNGV. The CDR3 region has the DNA TGTGCCAGCAGCCCCCGGACTAGCGGCACCGGGGAGCTGTTTTTT. Translation gives CASSPRTSGTGELFF.

The gene calls are TRBV29-1 and TRBJ2-7; D perhaps matches TRBD1 (6 bases). The CDR3 contains 13 residues. CDR1 is SQVTM, CDR2 ANQGSEA, per germline. Deletions cut 6 bases from V and 4 bases from J, with 16 bases between. CDR3 bases: TGCAGCGTGACGCAGGGGCAAAGGTACGAGCAGTACTTC. It specifies CSVTQGQRYEQYF.

The sample holds a few counts of this clone. J is TRBJ1-1 and V is TRBV5-6; D is uncertain. Germline V gene data show CDR1 as SGHDT and CDR2 as YYEEEE. The V gene lost 5 bases and the J gene lost 2 bases, with 13 bases spanning the gap. This CDR3 region has 14 residues. The chain's CDR3 is CASRLNEGNTEAFF. The CDR3 DNA reads as TGTGCCAGCAGGCTGAATGAGGGAAACACTGAAGCTTTCTTT.

There are a few counts of this clone. This chain uses TRBV11-2 with TRBJ1-5; 8 bases are shared with TRBD1. Germline values: CDR1 SGHAT, CDR2 FQNNGV. Trimming took 6 bases from V and 2 from J; bases not matched to a gene: 6. The CDR3 consists of 15 residues. DNA of the CDR3: TGTGCCAGCAGTCAGGGGGCCGGGCGCAATCAGCCCCAGCATTTT. As protein: CASSQGAGRNQPQHF.

The chain combines TRBV6-2 or TRBV6-3 with TRBJ1-1; 12 bases are a match to TRBD1. CDR1 and CDR2 (germline): MNHEY, SVGEGT. The CDR3 totals 16 residues. V lost 2 bases and J lost 5; bases outside the gene matches: 6. CDR3 DNA sequence: TGTGCCAGCAGTTACGGGACAGGGGGCGGTAGAACTGAAGCTTTCTTT. It yields the protein CASSYGTGGGRTEAFF.

This clone was seen only a few times. The junction and the germline gene differ at one end; a read error may be behind it. The chain joins TRBV25-1 to TRBJ1-1; the D gene is possibly TRBD1 (6 bases). Germline values: CDR1 MGHDK, CDR2 SYGVNS. CDR3 length: 15 amino acids. CDR3: CASSEFKGGTTEAFF. Written as DNA, the CDR3 is TGTGCCAGCAGCGAATTTAAGGGGGGGACCACTGAAGCTTTCTTT.

The chain recombines TRBV28 with TRBJ1-1, with a tentative D call TRBD1 (5 bases). The V and J ends lost 1 base and 8 bases respectively, with 14 bases between them. The CDR3 is 14 residues long. Germline loops: CDR1 MDHEN, CDR2 SYDVKM. The CDR3 spells CASSLFAGGGEAFF. The CDR3 nucleotides are TGTGCCAGCAGTTTATTTGCGGGGGGGGGAGAAGCTTTCTTT.

The J gene is TRBJ1-2, the V gene TRBV2; D remains ambiguous. The ends were cut back, 8 bases at V and 2 bases at J, with 12 bases in the middle. Germline V gives CDR1 SNHLY, CDR2 FYNNEI. This CDR3 comprises 13 residues. Written as DNA, the CDR3 is TGTGCCAGCGGTGGCATGGAGAACTATGGCTACACCTTC. This sequence encodes CASGGMENYGYTF.

This chain uses TRBV11-3 with TRBJ2-1; 8 nucleotides match TRBD1. V gave up 5 bases and J gave up 6 bases; unmatched junction bases: 9. In germline, CDR1 is SGHNT, CDR2 YENEEA. The CDR3 has 15 amino acids. The CDR3 DNA is TGTGCCAGCAGCGTCCGGACAGGGATCGGCAATGAGCAGTTCTTC. It translates to CASSVRTGIGNEQFF.

J is TRBJ2-7 and V is TRBV5-8; the match to TRBD1 covers 10 bases. This CDR3 spans 16 amino acids. Trimming at V came to 0 bases and at J to 5 bases, leaving 8 bases not matched to a gene. Germline V lookup: CDR1 SGHTS, CDR2 YDEGEE. CDR3 protein: CASSLGSGTGVHEQYF. For the CDR3, the DNA is TGTGCCAGCAGCTTGGGCTCCGGGACAGGGGTTCACGAGCAGTACTTC.

This clone was seen a single time. The gene calls are TRBV7-9 and TRBJ2-3, with TRBD2 identical over 7 bases. Trimming at V came to 5 bases and at J to 2 bases, leaving 7 bases not matched to a gene. CDR3 size: 15 residues. Germline CDR1 and CDR2: SEHNR and FQNEAQ (reference sequence). The CDR3 is CASSLLLATTDTQYF. The CDR3 DNA sequence: TGTGCCAGCAGCCTCTTACTAGCGACCACAGATACGCAGTATTTT.

The CDR3 region is CASSSGQAVSQPQHF. The CDR3 region has the DNA TGTGCCAGCAGTAGTGGACAGGCTGTTTCCCAGCCCCAGCATTTT. The chain uses TRBV6-6 and TRBJ1-5; 7 bases align to TRBD1. V was pared by 5 bases and J by 7 bases, with 11 bases of the junction left unmatched. CDR1 is MNHNY, CDR2 SVGAGI, per germline (reference sequence). The CDR3 has 15 amino acids.

In its sample, this clone was seen a few times. CDR3 bases: TGTGCCAGCTCACCCGGGTCCTCGGGACTCAACACTGAAGCTTTCTTT. Amino acid sequence: CASSPGSSGLNTEAFF. J is TRBJ1-1 and V is TRBV18; D is possibly TRBD1 (5 bases). The CDR3 runs to 16 residues. Trimming stripped 3 bases from V and 2 bases from J, with 16 bases between. Germline V gene data show CDR1 as KGHSH and CDR2 as LQKENI.

In its sample, this clone was seen a few times. This chain links TRBV4-1 with TRBJ1-2; D is perhaps TRBD1 (5 bases). The CDR3 runs to 14 residues. V was clipped by 4 bases and J by 5 bases, with 14 bases between them. Germline V gives CDR1 MGHRA, CDR2 YSYEKL. CDR3 sequence: CASSPGGARYGYTF. In nucleotides, the CDR3 is TGCGCCAGCAGCCCTGGAGGGGCAAGATATGGCTACACCTTC.

The rearrangement links TRBV6-5 to TRBJ2-5; 8 bases are shared with TRBD2. CDR1 and CDR2 (germline): MNHEY, SVGAGI. The CDR3 is made up of 15 amino acids. The junction had 6 bases not matched to a gene; V was cut back by 6 bases and J by 0 bases. CDR3 nucleotides: TGTGCCAGCAGGGCTACGGGGGGGTACCAAGAGACCCAGTACTTC. Encoded protein: CASRATGGYQETQYF.

The rearrangement links TRBV6-5 to TRBJ1-1, with 7 bases lining up with TRBD1. The CDR3 is 14 residues long. The ends lost 0 bases at V and 7 bases at J; junction bases unmatched: 5. In germline, CDR1 is MNHEY, CDR2 SVGAGI. This CDR3 reads CASSYSGQNFEAFF. CDR3 nucleotide sequence: TGTGCCAGCAGTTACTCGGGACAGAATTTTGAAGCTTTCTTT.

The gene calls are TRBV28 and TRBJ2-7; a possible D gene is TRBD1 (5 bases). The V end was cut by 3 bases, the J end by 4 bases, with 25 bases between. The CDR3 spans 18 residues. The germline V gene has CDR1 MDHEN and CDR2 SYDVKM. The CDR3 DNA follows: TGTGCCAGCAGTTTTATTTCTGGGATCGGCCGACAGTCTTACGAGCAGTACTTC. It specifies CASSFISGIGRQSYEQYF.

The rearrangement joins TRBV27 to TRBJ1-2; 9 bases match TRBD1. Trimming cost V 5 bases and J 6 bases; bases outside gene matches: 10. Germline V gives CDR1 MNHEY, CDR2 SMNVEV (reference sequence). The CDR3 is 15 residues long. CDR3: CASSRSGTGIHGYTF. Here the CDR3 DNA reads TGTGCCAGCAGTCGATCCGGGACAGGGATACATGGCTACACCTTC.

The table lists this clone with a count of one. The chain combines TRBV10-2 with TRBJ1-6; TRBD1 might be the D (5 bases). The CDR3 length is 14 residues. Germline V lookup: CDR1 WSHSY, CDR2 SAAADI. V was trimmed by 2 bases and J by 7 bases, leaving 9 bases between them. The CDR3 reads CASSEQGMNSPLHF. The CDR3 DNA reads as TGCGCCAGCAGTGAGCAGGGTATGAATTCACCCCTCCACTTT.

This clone has just one count. The chain links TRBV7-2 to TRBJ1-2, with D perhaps TRBD1 (5 bases). Germline assignment: CDR1 SGHTA and CDR2 FQGNSA. This CDR3 has 13 residues. Trimming took 8 bases from V and 2 from J, leaving 12 bases between them. DNA for the CDR3: TGTGCCAGCGGGGGGGGAGGAAACTATGGCTACACCTTC. Its protein is CASGGGGNYGYTF.

This chain links TRBV11-1 with TRBJ1-1, with D possibly being TRBD1 (5 bases). This CDR3 has 16 residues. Germline V lookup: CDR1 SGHAT, CDR2 FQDESV (reference sequence). The V end was cut by 1 base, the J end by 6 bases, with 18 bases between. DNA of the CDR3: TGTGCCAGCAGCTTAGGTTCGTGGGGCGGGATCGCTGAAGCTTTCTTT. As protein: CASSLGSWGGIAEAFF. The variable domain in full, with the rest retrieved from reference TRBV11-1 and TRBJ1-1, is EAEVAQSPRYKITEKSQAVAFWCDPISGHATLYWYRQILGQGPELLVQFQDESVVDDSQLPKDRFSAERLKGVDSTLKIQPAELGDSAMYLCASSLGSWGGIAEAFFGQGTRLTVV.

The chain couples TRBV11-3 to TRBJ2-7; 8 positions agree with TRBD1. Germline V CDR1 and CDR2: SGHNT, YENEEA. This CDR3 contains 13 residues. Trimming removed 3 bases from V and 5 bases from J; junction bases left unmatched: 3. In DNA form, the CDR3 reads TGTGCCAGCAGCTTTGGGACAGGAAACGAGCAGTACTTC. Translating gives CASSFGTGNEQYF.